This is a list of T cell receptor beta chains from one sample in a study of CD8 T cells in ankylosing spondylitis. TCRdb used MiXCR to reprocess the 5' RACE reads, holding one entry per CDR3 protein. The repertoire holds just over 150,000 distinct CDR3 sequences, with about 18% as singletons. The sequenced material came from blood, either unsorted or a sorted T cell fraction (not recorded which). These receptors originate from a male donor with ankylosing spondylitis or in good health (not recorded which). Each CDR3 is given with its conserved first and last residue. The D gene is left open where the match is weak. For some rows the clone size is stated as once, few or many, or as a class when expanded; others skip it.

cdr3_aa	cdr3_nt	j_call	v_call	d_call	clone_size
CASSPIRTSGRETQYF	TGTGCCAGCAGCCCCATAAGGACTAGCGGGAGAGAGACCCAGTACTTC	TRBJ2-5	TRBV28	TRBD2	many
CASSFSSGSTDTQYF	TGTGCCAGCAGTTTCTCTAGCGGGAGCACAGATACGCAGTATTTT	TRBJ2-3	TRBV12-3/TRBV12-4	TRBD2	.
CASSFHPTNEKLFF	TGTGCCAGCAGTTTCCATCCAACTAATGAAAAACTGTTTTTT	TRBJ1-4	TRBV28	.	many
CASSAVPGLAGSNEQFF	TGCGCCAGCAGCGCCGTCCCGGGACTAGCGGGGTCCAATGAGCAGTTCTTC	TRBJ2-1	TRBV5-1	TRBD2	many
CASSRGIGEQYF	TGTGCCAGCAGTAGGGGAATTGGGGAGCAGTACTTC	TRBJ2-7	TRBV6-6	.	few
CSARDPGLYQTGELFF	TGCAGTGCTAGAGATCCCGGTCTATATCAAACCGGGGAGCTGTTTTTT	TRBJ2-2	TRBV20-1	.	.
CASSSDRVGELFF	TGTGCCAGCAGCTCCGACAGGGTCGGGGAGCTGTTTTTT	TRBJ2-2	TRBV7-3	TRBD1	many
CVSSLGPRYEQYF	TGTGTCAGCAGTTTAGGTCCTAGATACGAGCAGTACTTC	TRBJ2-7	TRBV28	.	.
CASSFTGGNTEAFF	TGTGCCAGCAGTTTTACGGGGGGTAACACTGAAGCTTTCTTT	TRBJ1-1	TRBV12-3/TRBV12-4	.	few
CSVGLAEDTQYF	TGCAGCGTTGGACTAGCGGAAGATACGCAGTATTTT	TRBJ2-3	TRBV29-1	TRBD2	many
CASSLTVVQDEKLFF	TGCGCCAGCAGCTTGACGGTGGTGCAGGATGAAAAACTGTTTTTT	TRBJ1-4	TRBV5-1	.	.
CASSLSGTGNTIYF	TGTGCCAGCAGTTTGTCAGGGACTGGAAACACCATATATTTT	TRBJ1-3	TRBV12-3/TRBV12-4	.	many
CASSSGHYTGELFF	TGTGCCAGCAGCTCCGGACATTACACCGGGGAGCTGTTTTTT	TRBJ2-2	TRBV5-6	.	many
CSARGGESGPTGELFF	TGCAGTGCTAGAGGGGGGGAAAGCGGGCCGACCGGGGAGCTGTTTTTT	TRBJ2-2	TRBV20-1	.	many
CSVQLAGRSYNEQFF	TGCAGCGTTCAGCTTGCGGGAAGGTCCTACAATGAGCAGTTCTTC	TRBJ2-1	TRBV29-1	.	once
CASSPLSGSEYF	TGTGCCAGCAGCCCCCTTAGCGGGAGTGAGTATTTT	TRBJ2-3	TRBV12-3/TRBV12-4	TRBD2	many
CATSGGWDTGELFF	TGTGCCACCAGTGGAGGCTGGGACACCGGGGAGCTGTTTTTT	TRBJ2-2	TRBV24-1	.	many
CASSVLGTDTYEQYF	TGCGCCAGCAGCGTCCTAGGGACGGATACCTACGAGCAGTACTTC	TRBJ2-7	TRBV5-1	.	.
CATSDLPGQGYNEQFF	TGTGCCACCAGTGATCTACCGGGACAGGGGTACAATGAGCAGTTCTTC	TRBJ2-1	TRBV24-1	TRBD1	many
CASSSPLAAGLYEQYF	TGTGCCAGCAGCTCCCCCCTGGCCGCGGGGCTCTACGAGCAGTACTTC	TRBJ2-7	TRBV11-2	.	few
CASSLGVSNTEAFF	TGTGCCAGCAGTTTAGGGGTTTCGAACACTGAAGCTTTCTTT	TRBJ1-1	TRBV27	.	few
CASSLTAHRLAGGSYNEQFF	TGCGCCAGCAGCTTGACCGCACACCGACTAGCGGGAGGATCCTACAATGAGCAGTTCTTC	TRBJ2-1	TRBV5-1	TRBD2	many
CASSRQTNTGELFF	TGTGCCAGCAGTCGACAGACGAACACCGGGGAGCTGTTTTTT	TRBJ2-2	TRBV12-3/TRBV12-4	.	few
CASSPRGGTDYGYTF	TGCGCCAGCAGCCCAAGGGGGGGGACGGACTATGGCTACACCTTC	TRBJ1-2	TRBV4-1	.	few
CASSHGTGELFF	TGTGCCAGCAGCCACGGCACCGGGGAGCTGTTTTTT	TRBJ2-2	TRBV3-1	.	many
CASSLGLAGGPSSYEQYF	TGCGCCAGCAGCTTGGGACTAGCGGGAGGGCCGAGCTCCTACGAGCAGTACTTC	TRBJ2-7	TRBV5-1	TRBD2	few
CSARSQDRQGAWSSYEQYF	TGCAGTGCTAGATCTCAGGACAGGCAAGGCGCCTGGAGCTCCTACGAGCAGTACTTC	TRBJ2-7	TRBV20-1	TRBD1	.
CATSDPWDVNEKLFF	TGTGCCACCAGTGATCCCTGGGACGTTAATGAAAAACTGTTTTTT	TRBJ1-4	TRBV24-1	.	many
CASSQPGPIYEQYF	TGTGCCAGCAGCCAACCAGGACCGATCTACGAGCAGTACTTC	TRBJ2-7	TRBV3-1	.	many
CASSVHTGGGQPQHF	TGCGCCAGCAGCGTCCACACAGGGGGCGGTCAGCCCCAGCATTTT	TRBJ1-5	TRBV5-1	TRBD1	few
CASTGDASGTGELFF	TGCGCCAGCACAGGGGACGCAAGTGGAACCGGGGAGCTGTTTTTT	TRBJ2-2	TRBV10-2	.	many